Detailed here is one T cell receptor beta chain. Its antigen is unidentified. This sample is drawn from a study of multiple sclerosis patients with progressive multifocal leukoencephalopathy. The sample's time point: 12 to 13 months of natalizumab therapy. The control group, sampled over time, had multiple sclerosis, received natalizumab and did not develop PML. Using immunoSEQ multiplex PCR, the repertoire was profiled, and TCRdb retains in-frame clones only, with some absent. The table has about 30,000 clones, around 87% seen once. The CDR3 runs to 15 residues. CDR1 is SEHNR, CDR2 FQNEAQ, per germline (reference sequence). V lost 4 bases to trimming and J lost 3 bases; unmatched junction nucleotides: 6. General observations from the study: Before and during natalizumab, the clones expanded at PML already existed. TRBV and TRBJ usage showed no common pattern when PML developed.

The sample in question was PBMCs, obtained from a patient treated with natalizumab. V gene TRBV7-9 combines with J gene TRBJ1-3; 7 bases fit TRBD1. This clonotype was sampled from a human donor with multiple sclerosis. CDR3 protein: CASSSGQVDGNTIYF. The CDR3 DNA reads as TGTGCCAGCAGCTCCGGACAGGTGGATGGAAACACCATATATTTT.